The 29 T cell receptor beta chains given below trace back to one sample, sequenced in a study of shared clonotypes between healthy human individuals. Assay: immunoSEQ multiplex PCR; the TCRdb copy retains only in-frame clones and omits some. The table lists 1,500,000 or so clones, approximately 98.5% of them singletons, with 0.36% in the top ten. Sequenced sample: naive CD4+ T cells sorted from blood. Subset described: CD45RA+ positively selected. The receptors derive from a man aged 25-40 years in good health.

This chain connects TRBV28 to TRBJ2-5; possibly TRBD1 for D (5 bases). CDR3 length equals 14 residues. Germline V gives CDR1 MDHEN, CDR2 SYDVKM. V was trimmed by 3 bases and J by 1 base, leaving 9 bases between them. The CDR3 DNA reads TGTGCCAGCAGTTTCCAGGGTCTCCAAGAGACCCAGTACTTC. It translates to CASSFQGLQETQYF.

V gene TRBV1 combines with J gene TRBJ2-3; the table names TRBD2, a call not compared with the DNA. TRBV1 has pseudogene status. CDR3 size: 18 residues. The CDR3 protein is CTSSQVVSSASSTDTQYF. CDR3 DNA sequence: TGCACCAGCAGCCAAGTCGTCTCTAGCGCGTCAAGCACAGATACGCAGTATTTT.

As to this clone: The same CDR3 can be traced to other DNA sequences in this sample. The chain combines TRBV5-1 with TRBJ2-7; tentative D call: TRBD1 (6 bases). Trimming removed 1 base at V and 4 bases at J, with 9 bases between. Germline lookup yields CDR1 SGHRS and CDR2 YFSETQ. This CDR3 has 13 amino acids. The CDR3 DNA reads TGCGCCAGCAGCTTGCAGGGGTTGTACGAGCAGTACTTC. Its protein is CASSLQGLYEQYF.

The chain combines TRBV2 with TRBJ1-5; tentatively, D is TRBD1 (6 bases). V lost 8 bases to trimming and J lost 6 bases, with 20 bases between them. The length of the CDR3 is 15 residues. The germline V gene encodes CDR1 SNHLY and CDR2 FYNNEI. Written as DNA, the CDR3 is TGTGCCAGCCGACCCCCAGGGGTTTTAACTCAGCCCCAGCATTTT. It yields the protein CASRPPGVLTQPQHF.

This CDR3 is CASSYSAPGGAGELFF. The DNA of the CDR3 is TGTGCCAGCAGTTACTCGGCCCCCGGGGGAGCCGGGGAGCTGTTTTTT. The rearrangement uses TRBV6-5 and TRBJ2-2; a possible D gene is TRBD2 (6 bases). The V and J ends lost 0 bases and 6 bases respectively, with 14 bases between them. Per germline, CDR1 MNHEY and CDR2 SVGAGI. There are 16 residues in the CDR3.

The chain is built from TRBV11-2 and TRBJ2-1; 11 bases map to TRBD2. The CDR3 is 16 residues long. The germline V gene encodes CDR1 SGHAT and CDR2 FQNNGV. J lost 6 bases, V lost 2 bases, and 6 bases had no gene match. The CDR3 DNA reads as TGTGCCAGCAGCTTATTTTATGGGACTAGCGGCAATGAGCAGTTCTTC. Protein: CASSLFYGTSGNEQFF.

The V gene is TRBV7-6, the J gene TRBJ2-1; the match to TRBD2 covers 12 bases. The germline gives CDR1 SGHVS, CDR2 FNYEAQ. The CDR3 length is 15 residues. After removal of 1 base from V and 8 bases from J, the junction contained 3 bases not matched to a gene. CDR3 protein: CASSLETSGRHEQFF. The CDR3, as DNA: TGTGCCAGCAGCTTAGAGACTAGCGGGAGACATGAGCAGTTCTTC.

About this clone: Other DNA sequences in the sample encode the same CDR3. The chain has TRBV6-6 and TRBJ2-7; no firm D call. V lost 0 bases and J 0 bases, leaving 6 bases between the germline ends. The CDR3 totals 14 residues. CDR1 is MNHNY and CDR2 is SVGAGI in the germline V gene (reference sequence). CDR3 in amino acids: CASSYSGVSYEQYF. The CDR3 region has the DNA TGTGCCAGCAGTTACTCAGGCGTCTCCTACGAGCAGTACTTC.

Here the CDR3 DNA reads TGTGCCAGCAGTTTTCCGTTTACACTGACCTCTGGGGCCAACGTCCTGACTTTC. Its protein is CASSFPFTLTSGANVLTF. The chain recombines TRBV28 with TRBJ2-6; D ambiguous. The CDR3 loop spans 18 amino acids. The germline V and J ends were trimmed by 3 bases and 0 bases, with 15 bases remaining between them. Germline V lookup: CDR1 MDHEN, CDR2 SYDVKM.

With respect to this clone: The same CDR3 arises from other DNA sequences in this sample as well. This chain joins TRBV5-1 and TRBJ1-5; D is possibly TRBD1 (5 bases). The CDR3 runs 16 residues. Trimming stripped 0 bases from V and 1 base from J, with 11 bases between. CDR1 is SGHRS, CDR2 YFSETQ, per germline. CDR3 sequence reads: CASSLGTGGSNQPQHF. CDR3 DNA sequence: TGCGCCAGCAGCTTGGGTACAGGCGGCAGCAATCAGCCCCAGCATTTT.

The rearrangement links TRBV19 to TRBJ2-4, with 9 bases matching TRBD1. The V gene end was trimmed by 3 bases and the J gene end by 0 bases; junction bases not matched to a gene: 9. The CDR3 has 18 residues. The germline V gene has CDR1 LNHDA and CDR2 SQIVND (reference sequence). This CDR3 is CASSMWGTGTLAKNIQYF. The CDR3 bases are TGTGCCAGTAGTATGTGGGGGACAGGGACACTAGCCAAAAACATTCAGTACTTC.

V usage is TRBV6-1 and J usage is TRBJ2-1, with 7 bases lining up with TRBD1. The CDR3 contains 15 residues. Trimming removed 6 bases from V and 8 bases from J; junction bases left unmatched: 13. CDR1 and CDR2 (germline): MNHNS, SASEGT. CDR3 DNA sequence: TGTGCCAGCAGAGCGACAGGGTCGGTGGTGGATGAGCAGTTCTTC. It yields the protein CASRATGSVVDEQFF.

The V and J genes are TRBV10-3 and TRBJ2-2, with TRBD2 matching over 7 bases. V dropped 7 bases and J dropped 6; count of bases not matched to a gene: 2. Germline-derived CDR1 and CDR2 are ENHRY and SYGVKD. This CDR3 has 12 amino acids. Here the CDR3 DNA reads TGTGCCATCAATGCGGGAGCCGGGGAGCTGTTTTTT. Its protein is CAINAGAGELFF.

V gene TRBV2 combines with J gene TRBJ2-1; D is undetermined. CDR3 length equals 11 residues. Looked up from germline, CDR1 is SNHLY and CDR2 is FYNNEI. V dropped 4 bases and J dropped 6 bases, with 4 bases sitting between them. The CDR3 sequence is CASSVRNEQFF. CDR3 nucleotides: TGTGCCAGCAGTGTACGCAATGAGCAGTTCTTC.

The rearrangement links TRBV2 to TRBJ2-2; D not certain. V shed 4 bases and J shed 4 bases, with 10 bases lying between them. The CDR3 has 14 amino acids. Germline V gene lookup returns CDR1 SNHLY and CDR2 FYNNEI. The CDR3 DNA follows: TGTGCCAGCAGTGTAGAAGTTACCACCGGGGAGCTGTTTTTT. It translates to CASSVEVTTGELFF.

This clone was counted once. The V gene is TRBV9, the J gene TRBJ1-5; no firm D call. This CDR3 is built from 14 residues. V gave up 2 bases and J gave up 2 bases, with 8 bases separating them. Germline V gene lookup returns CDR1 SGDLS and CDR2 YYNGEE. CDR3: CASSVGSRNQPQHF. The CDR3 DNA is TGTGCCAGCAGCGTGGGCAGCCGCAATCAGCCCCAGCATTTT.

The chain recombines TRBV25-1 with TRBJ2-1, with no clear D. The germline gives CDR1 MGHDK, CDR2 SYGVNS. V was cut by 3 bases and J by 0 bases, with 6 bases left in between. The CDR3 has 14 amino acids. The CDR3 loop is CASSDSSSYNEQFF. The CDR3 nucleotides read TGTGCCAGCAGTGACAGTAGCTCCTACAATGAGCAGTTCTTC.

The rearrangement links TRBV30 to TRBJ1-1, with a weak D call TRBD1 (5 bases). V gave up 4 bases and J gave up 0 bases, with 12 bases separating them. CDR1 is GTSNPN and CDR2 is SVGIG in the germline V gene (reference sequence). CDR3 length: 14 residues. The CDR3 sequence: CAWTTRGMNTEAFF. The CDR3, as DNA: TGTGCCTGGACTACACGGGGGATGAACACTGAAGCTTTCTTT. The whole variable domain, filled in from reference TRBV30 and TRBJ1-1, reads SQTIHQWPATLVQPVGSPLSLECTVEGTSNPNLYWYRQAAGRGLQLLFYSVGIGQISSEVPQNLSASRPQDRQFILSSKKLLLSDSGFYLCAWTTRGMNTEAFFGQGTRLTVV.

This chain connects TRBV29-1 to TRBJ1-5; the D gene is possibly TRBD1 (5 bases). There are 13 residues in the CDR3. Per germline, CDR1 SQVTM and CDR2 ANQGSEA. Trimming took 4 bases from V and 2 from J, leaving 9 bases between them. The CDR3 region is CSVAQGGNQPQHF. The CDR3 DNA follows: TGCAGCGTTGCGCAGGGCGGCAATCAGCCCCAGCATTTT.

The J gene is TRBJ2-7, the V gene TRBV9; D may correspond to TRBD1 or TRBD2 (5 bases each). V shed 4 bases and J shed 2 bases, with 16 bases lying between them. Germline V gene data show CDR1 as SGDLS and CDR2 as YYNGEE. The CDR3 is 15 amino acids. CDR3 DNA sequence: TGTGCCAGCAGCCTTGGGACGGCAATACCCTACGAGCAGTACTTC. Its protein product is CASSLGTAIPYEQYF.

The genes are TRBV10-1 and TRBJ2-7, with 7 positions matching TRBD1. J was trimmed by 6 bases and V by 2 bases; bases with no gene match: 4. The germline CDR1 and CDR2 sequences are WNHNN and SYGVQD (reference sequence). The CDR3 runs to 13 residues. CDR3: CASSEDRVGEQYF. The CDR3 bases are TGCGCCAGCAGTGAGGACAGGGTGGGCGAGCAGTACTTC.

The chain links TRBV30 to TRBJ2-5; perhaps TRBD2 as D (6 bases). CDR1 is GTSNPN and CDR2 is SVGIG in the germline V gene (reference sequence). This CDR3 is 14 amino acids long. V gave up 0 bases and J gave up 4 bases, with 12 bases separating them. CDR3 region: CAWSVRGRSETQYF. The CDR3 DNA reads TGTGCCTGGAGTGTACGGGGGAGGTCAGAGACCCAGTACTTC.

The V and J genes are TRBV19 and TRBJ1-2; the D gene is possibly TRBD1 (5 bases). The CDR3 is 15 residues long. The V and J ends lost 4 bases and 6 bases respectively, with 18 bases between them. Germline-derived CDR1 and CDR2 are LNHDA and SQIVND (reference sequence). CDR3 in amino acids: CASSTLTGTSNGYTF. DNA of the CDR3: TGTGCCAGTAGTACCCTAACCGGGACGTCGAATGGCTACACCTTC. The complete variable domain, with remaining parts taken from reference TRBV19 and TRBJ1-2, reads DGGITQSPKYLFRKEGQNVTLSCEQNLNHDAMYWYRQDPGQGLRLIYYSQIVNDFQKGDIAEGYSVSREKKESFPLTVTSAQKNPTAFYLCASSTLTGTSNGYTFGSGTRLTVV.

The chain's CDR3 is CASSLDRGGTEQFF. The CDR3 nucleotides read TGTGCCAGCAGCTTAGATCGGGGAGGGACTGAGCAGTTCTTC. The rearrangement links TRBV11-2 to TRBJ2-1, with 7 bases fitting TRBD2. With V trimmed by 0 bases and J by 9 bases, 5 bases remained unmatched. In germline, CDR1 is SGHAT, CDR2 FQNNGV. The CDR3 is made up of 14 amino acids.

CDR3 coding DNA: TGTGCCAGCAGCCCAATAGCGGGAGTGAACACCGGGGAGCTGTTTTTT. It specifies CASSPIAGVNTGELFF. V usage is TRBV7-2 and J usage is TRBJ2-2; TRBD2 matches 9 bases. Trimming at V came to 5 bases and at J to 1 base, leaving 5 bases not matched to a gene. In germline, CDR1 is SGHTA, CDR2 FQGNSA. The CDR3 consists of 16 residues. Drawing the rest from reference TRBV7-2 and TRBJ2-2, the complete variable domain is GAGVSQSPSNKVTEKGKDVELRCDPISGHTALYWYRQSLGQGLEFLIYFQGNSAPDKSGLPSDRFSAERTGGSVSTLTIQRTQQEDSAVYLCASSPIAGVNTGELFFGEGSRLTVL.

The CDR3 nucleotides are TGTGCCTGGAGTGCCCGGCCAATGGGAGCAAGCAATCAGCCCCAGCATTTT. This translates into CAWSARPMGASNQPQHF. This chain links TRBV30 with TRBJ1-5; D is uncertain. Trimming stripped 1 base from V and 1 base from J, with 17 bases between. The CDR3 runs to 17 residues. Germline V gene sequence: CDR1 GTSNPN, CDR2 SVGIG (reference sequence).

The chain has TRBV4-3 and TRBJ2-7, with D possibly being TRBD1 (5 bases). The V end was cut by 3 bases, the J end by 1 base, with 10 bases between. Germline CDR1 and CDR2: LGHNA and YSLEER. This CDR3 is built from 14 residues. CDR3 residues: CASSHRVGSYEQYF. The CDR3 nucleotides are TGCGCCAGCAGCCACAGGGTTGGATCCTACGAGCAGTACTTC.

This clone was seen a single time. The genes are TRBV9 and TRBJ2-7, with 15 bases identical to TRBD2. This CDR3 is 15 amino acids long. Trimming removed 3 bases from V and 4 bases from J; junction bases left unmatched: 2. The germline V gene has CDR1 SGDLS and CDR2 YYNGEE. The CDR3 spells CASSGGTSGRYEQYF. The CDR3 nucleotides read TGTGCCAGCAGCGGAGGGACTAGCGGGAGGTACGAGCAGTACTTC.

This clone was observed a few times. The chain joins TRBV5-1 to TRBJ2-1; TRBD1 matches at 7 bases. J lost 6 bases, V lost 4 bases, and 4 bases had no gene match. The CDR3 has 13 residues. The germline CDR1 and CDR2 sequences are SGHRS and YFSETQ. The CDR3: CASSQTGRNEQFF. The CDR3 region has the DNA TGCGCCAGCAGCCAGACAGGGCGCAATGAGCAGTTCTTC.